These T cell receptor beta chains were read from a single sample in a study of T-cell memory formation after mild COVID-19. TCRdb independently ran MiXCR on the 5' RACE reads; one entry per CDR3 protein. The sample yields fewer than 400,000 distinct CDR3 sequences, 10% to 15% seen once. Sequenced input: PBMCs or a T cell subset sorted from them (not recorded which). These receptors all stem from a young man who had mild COVID-19 (a few samples of this study predate the infection). Cell type and time point are not known. CDR3s include the opening cysteine and the closing phenylalanine or tryptophan. The D gene is left open where the match is weak. The size entry is marked missing in some rows and otherwise reads once, few, many or a size class.

clone_size | j_call | v_call | d_call | cdr3_nt | cdr3_aa
once | TRBJ1-2 | TRBV3-1 | NA | TGTGCCAGCAGCCAAGAGGGGGTATCTGGCTACACCTTC | CASSQEGVSGYTF
few | TRBJ1-5 | TRBV10-1 | NA | TGCGCCAGCAGTATGGGGATTGGCAATCAGCCCCAGCATTTT | CASSMGIGNQPQHF
few | TRBJ2-3 | TRBV5-5 | NA | TGTGCCAGCAGCTCTAAAAGCGTTTTCACAGATACGCAGTATTTT | CASSSKSVFTDTQYF
many | TRBJ2-7 | TRBV10-3 | NA | TGTGCCATCAGTGAGTCGAGCGGGACAGATCACGAGCAGTACTTC | CAISESSGTDHEQYF
NA | TRBJ1-5 | TRBV4-1 | NA | TGCGCCAGCAGCCAGAGGGAGGGATCCGATCAGCCCCAGCATTTT | CASSQREGSDQPQHF
NA | TRBJ1-5 | TRBV3-1 | NA | TGTGCCAGCAGTTCCAACAGGGATAGCAATCAGCCCCAGCATTTT | CASSSNRDSNQPQHF
few | TRBJ1-1 | TRBV20-1 | NA | TGCAGTGCTGGTCGACAGTTGAACACTGAAGCTTTCTTT | CSAGRQLNTEAFF
NA | TRBJ2-5 | TRBV20-1 | NA | TGCAGTGCTAGGATGGCGGAGACCCAGTACTTC | CSARMAETQYF
NA | TRBJ1-1 | TRBV9 | NA | TGTGCCAGCAGCGTAGTAACGGGTATGAACACTGAAGCTTTCTTT | CASSVVTGMNTEAFF
few | TRBJ2-4 | TRBV12-3/TRBV12-4 | TRBD1 | TGTGCCAGCAGTCAGGGACAGAACATTCAGTACTTC | CASSQGQNIQYF
NA | TRBJ2-2 | TRBV2 | TRBD2 | TGTGCTAACGGGGGGGCGAACACCGGGGAGCTGTTTTTT | CANGGANTGELFF
few | TRBJ2-5 | TRBV29-1 | TRBD2 | TGCAGCGTTGAGAGAGCGGGGCAAGAGACCCAGTACTTC | CSVERAGQETQYF
NA | TRBJ1-5 | TRBV10-3 | NA | TGTGCCATCAGTGAGTCAGGGGCCAAGGGGCCCCAGCATTTT | CAISESGAKGPQHF
few | TRBJ2-7 | TRBV6-2/TRBV6-3 | NA | TGTGCCATCCAAACTAATAACGAGCAGTACTTC | CAIQTNNEQYF
NA | TRBJ1-5 | TRBV20-1 | TRBD1 | TGCAGTGCTTGGACAGGGGAAGGCAATCAGCCCCAGCATTTT | CSAWTGEGNQPQHF
few | TRBJ1-1 | TRBV27 | NA | TGTGCCAGCAGTTTCAGCGGGGGTACTGAAGCTTTCTTT | CASSFSGGTEAFF
few | TRBJ1-6 | TRBV4-3 | NA | TGCGCCAGCAGCCAAGATCAGGCCGCAGGAAGGCCCCTCCACTTT | CASSQDQAAGRPLHF
many | TRBJ2-5 | TRBV5-1 | NA | TGCGCCAGCAGCTTGGCTTGGCCGGATCAAGAGACCCAGTACTTC | CASSLAWPDQETQYF
NA | TRBJ2-1 | TRBV5-4 | NA | TGTGCCAGCAGCTTGGACTCCCTGAACGCTGAGCAGTTCTTC | CASSLDSLNAEQFF
NA | TRBJ1-1 | TRBV6-1 | NA | TGTGCCAGCAGTGAAAGGCCGAGGATGACTGAAGCTTTCTTT | CASSERPRMTEAFF
few | TRBJ2-1 | TRBV12-3/TRBV12-4 | NA | TGTGCCAGCAGGGGGGGACGGTACAATGAGCAGTTCTTC | CASRGGRYNEQFF
once | TRBJ2-1 | TRBV12-3/TRBV12-4 | NA | TGTGCCAGCGGTCAGGGGTCCCCCAATGAGCAGTTCTTC | CASGQGSPNEQFF
NA | TRBJ1-2 | TRBV9 | NA | TGTGCCAGCAGCGTAAGGGCAGGAGGGGACTATGGCTACACCTTC | CASSVRAGGDYGYTF
many | TRBJ2-7 | TRBV5-1 | TRBD1 | TGCGCCAGCTCAAGACAGGGTCCGCTCTCCGAGCAGTACTTC | CASSRQGPLSEQYF
few | TRBJ2-3 | TRBV19 | NA | TGTGCCGGACCCGGCCCGGGACCAGGGTATTTT | CAGPGPGPGYF
few | TRBJ1-2 | TRBV29-1 | NA | TGCAGCGGAGAAGTGGCTAACTATGGCTACACCTTC | CSGEVANYGYTF
few | TRBJ1-4 | TRBV20-1 | NA | TGCAGTTCTAGGGCGGGTGAAAAACTGTTTTTT | CSSRAGEKLFF
many | TRBJ2-2 | TRBV5-1 | NA | TGCGCCAGCAGCTTGGAGGGGTCCACCGGGGAGCTGTTTTTT | CASSLEGSTGELFF
few | TRBJ2-7 | TRBV19 | NA | TGTGCCAGTAGTCTCGGCGGGACGAGCGGCGAAACCGAGCAGTACTTC | CASSLGGTSGETEQYF
few | TRBJ1-3 | TRBV30 | NA | TGTGCCTGGAGGAGCCCGATGAACTCTGGAAACACCATATATTTT | CAWRSPMNSGNTIYF
many | TRBJ2-1 | TRBV9 | TRBD2 | TGTGCCAGCAGCAAATGGCTAGCGGAACTTAGGAATGAGCAGTTCTTC | CASSKWLAELRNEQFF
NA | TRBJ1-1 | TRBV29-1 | NA | TGCAGCGTTGGGCAACCCAACACTGAAGCTTTCTTT | CSVGQPNTEAFF
few | TRBJ1-1 | TRBV7-9 | NA | TGTGCCAGCAGCTTAGGCGGCCCCCAGTGGACTGAAGCTTTCTTT | CASSLGGPQWTEAFF
NA | TRBJ1-4 | TRBV5-6 | NA | TGTGCCAGCAGCCCGGGGAGTGGGGCTAATGAAAAACTGTTTTTT | CASSPGSGANEKLFF
NA | TRBJ2-7 | TRBV2 | TRBD1 | TGTGCCAGCAACTCGGGGTGGGACAGGGGGTCGTACGAGCAGTACTTC | CASNSGWDRGSYEQYF
NA | TRBJ2-5 | TRBV29-1 | NA | TGCAGCGTTGGGGCACCACAAGAGACCCAGTACTTC | CSVGAPQETQYF
many | TRBJ1-6 | TRBV7-2 | NA | TGTGCCAGCAGCTTACAGGCAGTAAGGGGGGCCGCGGATAATTCACCCCTCCACTTT | CASSLQAVRGAADNSPLHF
many | TRBJ2-1 | TRBV7-3 | NA | TGTGCCAGCAGCTTAGGGGTTAATGAGCAGTTCTTC | CASSLGVNEQFF
many | TRBJ1-4 | TRBV4-1 | NA | TGCGCCAGCAGCCAAGAATGGGGGGTCGGTGAAAAACTGTTTTTT | CASSQEWGVGEKLFF
few | TRBJ2-2 | TRBV18 | NA | TGTGCCAGCCCGGGGGACACCACGAACACCGGGGAGCTGTTTTTT | CASPGDTTNTGELFF
few | TRBJ2-3 | TRBV6-2/TRBV6-3 | NA | TGTGCCAGCAGTTACCTGGACTACACAGATACGCAGTATTTT | CASSYLDYTDTQYF
NA | TRBJ1-1 | TRBV3-1 | NA | TGTGCCAGCAGCCAAGATGGTCAGGGAACAAGGAACACTGAAGCTTTCTTT | CASSQDGQGTRNTEAFF
many | TRBJ2-5 | TRBV7-2 | TRBD2 | TGTGCCAGCAGCTTGAGTGGAGCGGGGGGCCAAGAGACCCAGTACTTC | CASSLSGAGGQETQYF
many | TRBJ2-5 | TRBV29-1 | NA | TGCAGCGTTTGTCGCCGGACCTGTGGGACCCAGTACTTC | CSVCRRTCGTQYF
NA | TRBJ2-7 | TRBV19 | TRBD1 | TGTGCCAGTAGTAGGACCTACAGGGGCTACGAGCAGTACTTC | CASSRTYRGYEQYF
few | TRBJ2-3 | TRBV5-1 | NA | TGCGCCAGCAGCCTATCAGAGGGGACGCAGTATTTT | CASSLSEGTQYF
NA | TRBJ2-1 | TRBV27 | TRBD2 | TGTGCCAGCAGTTCCCCTCTTTTGACTAGCGGGGGCAATGAGCAGTTCTTC | CASSSPLLTSGGNEQFF
NA | TRBJ1-1 | TRBV20-1 | TRBD1 | TGCAGTGCTACTAAGACAGGGCGGGACACTGAAGCTTTCTTT | CSATKTGRDTEAFF
NA | TRBJ2-7 | TRBV20-1 | NA | TGCAGTACCTTAGACAGGAGCTCCTACGAGCAGTACTTC | CSTLDRSSYEQYF
NA | TRBJ1-1 | TRBV15 | NA | TGTGCCACCAGCAGCAGGTTGCCGTTACAGGGTGAAGCTTTCTTT | CATSSRLPLQGEAFF
many | TRBJ1-1 | TRBV7-9 | NA | TGTGCCAGCAGCCAAGGGACGGGGAACACTGAAGCTTTCTTT | CASSQGTGNTEAFF
few | TRBJ1-2 | TRBV5-1 | NA | TGCGCCAGCGCTATAGAAAACTATGGCTACACCTTC | CASAIENYGYTF
many | TRBJ2-7 | TRBV7-2 | NA | TGTGCCAGCAGCCTACGTGAATACGAGCAGTACTTC | CASSLREYEQYF
NA | TRBJ1-1 | TRBV12-3/TRBV12-4 | TRBD1 | TGTGCCAGCAGTTTAGGACAGGGCTCCAACACTGAAGCTTTCTTT | CASSLGQGSNTEAFF